The clone carrying this T cell receptor (beta chain) has at least ten counts. CDR1 is SGHRS and CDR2 is YFSETQ in the germline V gene. The CDR3 is made up of 16 amino acids. Trimming removed 3 bases from V and 7 bases from J; junction bases left unmatched: 9. Uncontrolled infection, other autoimmune disease, pregnancy and lactation each barred patients from inclusion. The data are from a study of T cells in Graves' hyperthyroidism and ophthalmopathy. Authors of the study amplified TCR beta CDR3 regions from RNA transcripts. HTBI primers were the set used in a first-round RT-PCR of the TCR CDR3. TCRdb itself ran the multiplex PCR reads through MiXCR, one entry per CDR3 protein. This sample has roughly 500,000 distinct CDR3 sequences, with 40% to 50% found just once.

The chain uses TRBV5-1 and TRBJ2-7; 14 bases are shared with TRBD2. This receptor was obtained from an adult woman with Graves' disease, either hyperthyroidism or ophthalmopathy (not recorded which). The sample comprised peripheral blood or thyroid tissue (not recorded which). CDR3 residues: CASSSGTSGSPQEQYF. CDR3 nucleotides: TGCGCCAGCAGCTCCGGGACTAGCGGGAGTCCGCAGGAGCAGTACTTC. The full variable domain, completed using reference TRBV5-1 and TRBJ2-7, is KAGVTQTPRYLIKTRGQQVTLSCSPISGHRSVSWYQQTPGQGLQFLFEYFSETQRNKGNFPGRFSGRQFSNSRSEMNVSTLELGDSALYLCASSSGTSGSPQEQYFGPGTRLTVT.